These 3 T cell receptor beta chains came from one sample sequenced in a study of shared clonotypes between healthy human individuals. The assay was immunoSEQ multiplex PCR, and TCRdb's table has in-frame clones only and misses some. The table has approximately 640,000 clones, less than 95% seen once. Sequencing was done on a sample of memory CD8+ T cells from PBMCs. Subset indicated: CD45RO+ cells pooled with CCR7-negative TemRA cells. These receptors originate from a man aged 18 to 29 in good health. Some clones in this sample may be carry-over from other donors' samples.

This chain joins TRBV4-1 and TRBJ2-1; 11 bases line up with TRBD2. Germline V CDR1 and CDR2: MGHRA, YSYEKL. Trimming at V came to 4 bases and at J to 8 bases, leaving 13 bases not matched to a gene. The CDR3 loop spans 17 amino acids. CDR3 bases: TGCGCCAGCAGCCGGGCTCCTAGCGGGAGGCCCAACGATGAGCAGTTCTTC. Its translation: CASSRAPSGRPNDEQFF.

The V call is TRBV27, the J call TRBJ1-1; unclear D gene. Germline values: CDR1 MNHEY, CDR2 SMNVEV (reference sequence). The CDR3 is 13 amino acids. Trimming removed 6 bases at V and 0 bases at J, with 8 bases between. CDR3 sequence (DNA): TGTGCCAGCAGCCCGTCCGTGAACACTGAAGCTTTCTTT. It encodes CASSPSVNTEAFF.

About this clone: Other nucleotide sequences from this sample produce the same CDR3. The chain uses TRBV30 and TRBJ2-7; D perhaps matches TRBD1 (6 bases). Between the trimmed V and J ends, which lost 1 base and 2 bases, there was a span of 9 bases. The CDR3 length is 13 residues. The germline V gene encodes CDR1 GTSNPN and CDR2 SVGIG (reference sequence). This CDR3 reads CAWSGTDPYEQYF. The CDR3 nucleotides read TGTGCCTGGAGTGGGACAGATCCCTACGAGCAGTACTTC.